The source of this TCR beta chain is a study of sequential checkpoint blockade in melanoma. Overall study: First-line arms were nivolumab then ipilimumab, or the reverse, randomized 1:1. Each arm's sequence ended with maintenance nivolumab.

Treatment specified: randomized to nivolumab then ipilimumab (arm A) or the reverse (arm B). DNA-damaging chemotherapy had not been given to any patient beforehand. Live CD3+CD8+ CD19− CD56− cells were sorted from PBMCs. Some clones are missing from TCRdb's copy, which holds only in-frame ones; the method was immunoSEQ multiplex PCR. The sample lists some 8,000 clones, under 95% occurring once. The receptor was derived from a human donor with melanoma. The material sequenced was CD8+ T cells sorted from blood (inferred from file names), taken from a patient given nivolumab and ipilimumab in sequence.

CDR3 in amino acids: CAISELRDSGAYEQYF. The CDR3 DNA reads TGTGCCATCAGTGAGCTAAGGGACAGCGGTGCTTACGAGCAGTACTTC. This chain uses TRBV10-3 with TRBJ2-7, with 7 bases matching TRBD1. Germline CDR1 ENHRY, CDR2 SYGVKD. V trimming: 2 bases; J trimming: 4 bases; junction bases outside the gene matches: 11. The CDR3 sequence is 16 residues long.